This T cell receptor beta chain stems from a study of blood T cell repertoires in COVID-19. Study-wide background: The analysed material was cDNA or gDNA that came from T cells, B-cell-depleted T cells, or PBMCs.

V lost 3 bases to trimming and J lost 0 bases, with 12 bases between them. Looked up from germline, CDR1 is KGHSH and CDR2 is LQKENI. The CDR3 is 16 amino acids. Repertoires were generated with immunoSEQ multiplex PCR, while TCRdb's copy carries only in-frame clones and drops some. In the table there are more than 85,000 clones, 87% of which are singletons. Points on this clone: At the DNA level, this CDR3 is encoded by other sequences in the same sample as well.

The sequence derives from a woman in her 50s with COVID-19, enrolled during active disease. V gene TRBV18 combines with J gene TRBJ1-3; D uncertain. Input material: peripheral blood. In DNA form, the CDR3 reads TGTGCCAGCTCACCTATTCCGGTAAACTCTGGAAACACCATATATTTT. It specifies CASSPIPVNSGNTIYF. Full variable domain (rest looked up from reference TRBV18 and TRBJ1-3): NAGVMQNPRHLVRRRGQEARLRCSPMKGHSHVYWYRQLPEEGLKFMVYLQKENIIDESGMPKERFSAEFPKEGPSILRIQQVVRGDSAAYFCASSPIPVNSGNTIYFGEGSWLTVV.